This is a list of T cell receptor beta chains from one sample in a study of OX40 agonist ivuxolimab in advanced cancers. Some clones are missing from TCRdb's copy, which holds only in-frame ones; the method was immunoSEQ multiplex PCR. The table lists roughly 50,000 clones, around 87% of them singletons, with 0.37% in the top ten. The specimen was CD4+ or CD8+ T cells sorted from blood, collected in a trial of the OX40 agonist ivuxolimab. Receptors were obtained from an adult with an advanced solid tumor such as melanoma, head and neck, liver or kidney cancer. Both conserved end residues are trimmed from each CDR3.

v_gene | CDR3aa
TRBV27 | ASSSLIRRRESTYEQY
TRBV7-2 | ASSGQGLLAKNIQY
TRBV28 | ASSSQSGANEQF
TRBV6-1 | ASSEWSASTDTQY
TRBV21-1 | ASRGQGRDEETQY
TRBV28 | ASRSGSSIGELF
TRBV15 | ATNSPLASTDTQY
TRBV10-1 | ARGGTPNGLGYT
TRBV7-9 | ASSFGTNYGYT
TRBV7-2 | ASSPGTGPDRQY
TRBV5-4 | ASSIGGLNEKLF
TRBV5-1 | ASSLGGAKETQY
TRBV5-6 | ASRAGTWNTEAF
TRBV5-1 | ASRRGSSSGNTIY
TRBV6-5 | ASSDAGAGYGYT
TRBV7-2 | ASSPETWETQY
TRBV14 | ASSQDLLAGGTDTQY
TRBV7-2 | ASSFQGGSYEQY